This T cell receptor (beta chain) was recorded in a study of control samples from healthy donors and cancer patients. Profiling relied on immunoSEQ multiplex PCR, and the TCRdb table lists in-frame clones only, not all of them. Counted here are fewer than 50,000 clones, about 92% occurring once; the ten biggest clones make up 0.65% to 0.9%. The sequencing sample was made of PBMCs. The sequence was collected from a man aged 25 to 40 with colorectal cancer.

The CDR3 here is CASSWDLGNTEAFF. DNA for the CDR3: TGTGCCAGTAGTTGGGACCTGGGGAACACTGAAGCTTTCTTT. The rearrangement links TRBV19 to TRBJ1-1, with a tentative D call TRBD1 (5 bases). The V and J ends lost 5 bases and 1 base respectively, with 11 bases between them. This CDR3 spans 14 amino acids. Germline CDR1 is LNHDA and CDR2 is SQIVND (reference sequence).